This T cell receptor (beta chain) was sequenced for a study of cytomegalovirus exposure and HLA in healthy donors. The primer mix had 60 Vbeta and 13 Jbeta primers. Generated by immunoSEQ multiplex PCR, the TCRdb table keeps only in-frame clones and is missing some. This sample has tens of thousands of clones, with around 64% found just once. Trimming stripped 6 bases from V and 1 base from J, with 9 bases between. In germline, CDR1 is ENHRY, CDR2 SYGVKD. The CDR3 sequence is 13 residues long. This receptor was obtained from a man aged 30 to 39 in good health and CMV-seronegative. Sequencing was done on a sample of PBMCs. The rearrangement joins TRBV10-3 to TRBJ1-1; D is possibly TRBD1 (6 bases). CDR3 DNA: TGTGCCATCAGCTTGACAGGGAACACTGAAGCTTTCTTT. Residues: CAISLTGNTEAFF.